The 12 T cell receptor beta chains below were found in one sample sequenced in a study of blood T cell repertoires in COVID-19. Clones were sequenced by immunoSEQ multiplex PCR, and TCRdb holds only the in-frame ones, with some missing. Here the sample spans about 240,000 clones, about 90% being singletons. The sequencing input was PBMCs or T cells enriched from blood (not recorded which). All receptors derive from a woman aged 40 to 49 with acute COVID-19.

A remark on this clone: One end of the junction does not line up with germline, which may come from a read error. The chain couples TRBV5-1 to TRBJ2-4; D unclear. The CDR3 has 14 amino acids. Germline CDR1 reads SGHRS; CDR2 reads YFSETQ. The CDR3 bases are TGCGCTAGCAGCTTCTCAGCGACTGAAAACATTCAGTACTTC. Its protein product is CASSFSATENIQYF.

The J gene is TRBJ1-5, the V gene TRBV10-3; TRBD1 matches at 10 bases. Looked up from germline, CDR1 is ENHRY and CDR2 is SYGVKD. Trimming cost V 4 bases and J 9 bases; bases outside gene matches: 6. CDR3 length equals 14 residues. DNA for the CDR3: TGTGCCATCAGTGGGACAGGGGGGGGACGGCCCCAGCATTTT. Translating gives CAISGTGGGRPQHF.

The chain employs TRBV5-1 and TRBJ2-2, with D maybe TRBD1 (5 bases). The germline gives CDR1 SGHRS, CDR2 YFSETQ. The CDR3 totals 16 residues. Trimming pared 2 bases from V and 5 bases from J, leaving 16 bases between. In nucleotides, the CDR3 is TGCGCCAGCAGCTTATCGACAGACCTCCGAACCGGGGAGCTGTTTTTT. It codes for CASSLSTDLRTGELFF.

This clone was found once. The CDR3 DNA sequence: TGTGCCAGCAGCGGGGGGCAGGCTTCGAACACTGAAGCTTTCTTT. Its translation: CASSGGQASNTEAFF. The chain employs TRBV9 and TRBJ1-1, with D possibly TRBD1 on 6 matching bases. Trimming took off 3 bases at V and 1 base at J, with 13 bases between the two ends. The length of the CDR3 is 15 residues. CDR1 SGDLS and CDR2 YYNGEE come from the germline V gene.

This chain uses TRBV10-2 with TRBJ2-7, with 7 nucleotides matching TRBD1. The germline V gene encodes CDR1 WSHSY and CDR2 SAAADI. The CDR3 runs to 13 residues. Unmatched junction bases numbered 7, after V lost 5 bases and J lost 6 bases. DNA for the CDR3: TGCGCCAGCAGTACGGGACAGATCTCCGAGCAGTACTTC. Its protein is CASSTGQISEQYF.

This clone was counted a single time. This rearrangement joins TRBV11-1 to TRBJ2-1, with D unresolved. Trimming pared 1 base from V and 8 bases from J, leaving 18 bases between. The germline V gene has CDR1 SGHAT and CDR2 FQDESV (reference sequence). The CDR3 has 16 amino acids. The CDR3 here is CASSLGPDTQVHEQFF. The CDR3 nucleotides are TGTGCCAGCAGCTTAGGCCCTGACACGCAAGTCCATGAGCAGTTCTTC. The variable domain in full, with the rest retrieved from reference TRBV11-1 and TRBJ2-1, is EAEVAQSPRYKITEKSQAVAFWCDPISGHATLYWYRQILGQGPELLVQFQDESVVDDSQLPKDRFSAERLKGVDSTLKIQPAELGDSAMYLCASSLGPDTQVHEQFFGPGTRLTVL.

In this sample, this clone turned up a few times. This chain uses TRBV27 with TRBJ1-2; 10 bases are shared with TRBD1. The J segment lost 4 bases and the V segment lost 3 bases, leaving 8 bases of the junction unmatched. CDR3 size: 16 residues. The germline V gene has CDR1 MNHEY and CDR2 SMNVEV (reference sequence). This CDR3 is CASSFGTGDGVYGYTF. CDR3 in DNA: TGTGCCAGCAGTTTCGGGACAGGGGATGGGGTCTATGGCTACACCTTC.

J is TRBJ2-1 and V is TRBV4-2; 12 bases are a match to TRBD2. The J segment lost 3 bases and the V segment lost 0 bases, leaving 6 bases of the junction unmatched. The CDR3 consists of 18 residues. Germline V gene data show CDR1 as LGHNA and CDR2 as YNFKEQ. The chain's CDR3 is CASSQDGGLAGLYNEQFF. CDR3 DNA: TGTGCCAGCAGCCAAGATGGGGGACTAGCGGGCCTCTACAATGAGCAGTTCTTC.

The chain has TRBV6-1 and TRBJ2-7; 8 nucleotides line up with TRBD1. The germline CDR1 and CDR2 sequences are MNHNS and SASEGT. After removal of 3 bases from V and 3 bases from J, the junction contained 13 bases not matched to a gene. This CDR3 has 17 amino acids. The CDR3: CASSDEDRDPRFYEQYF. CDR3 DNA sequence: TGTGCCAGCAGTGACGAGGACAGGGACCCGAGATTCTACGAGCAGTACTTC.

The V and J genes are TRBV6-6 and TRBJ2-2; 12 positions match TRBD2. With V trimmed by 5 bases and J by 5 bases, 9 bases remained unmatched. CDR3 length: 17 amino acids. Germline V gene data show CDR1 as MNHNY and CDR2 as SVGAGI (reference sequence). The CDR3 loop is CASSHPGLAGITGELFF. Written as DNA, the CDR3 is TGTGCCAGCAGTCATCCGGGACTAGCGGGTATAACCGGGGAGCTGTTTTTT.

V usage is TRBV7-9 and J usage is TRBJ2-1; the match to TRBD2 covers 12 bases. The CDR3 runs to 14 residues. V lost 5 bases and J lost 8; bases outside the gene matches: 4. Germline V gene data show CDR1 as SEHNR and CDR2 as FQNEAQ (reference sequence). Here the CDR3 DNA reads TGTGCCAGCAGCCTTCTAGCGGGAGGGCATGAGCAGTTCTTC. Residues: CASSLLAGGHEQFF.

V usage is TRBV19 and J usage is TRBJ2-7; tentatively, D is TRBD2 (5 bases). Trimming left V 7 bases short and J 1 base short, with 11 bases between. Germline CDR1 reads LNHDA; CDR2 reads SQIVND (reference sequence). The CDR3 has 13 residues. CDR3 nucleotide sequence: TGTGCCAGTAACGGAGGAAAGTCCTACGAGCAGTACTTC. Its translation: CASNGGKSYEQYF. Full variable domain (rest looked up from reference TRBV19 and TRBJ2-7): DGGITQSPKYLFRKEGQNVTLSCEQNLNHDAMYWYRQDPGQGLRLIYYSQIVNDFQKGDIAEGYSVSREKKESFPLTVTSAQKNPTAFYLCASNGGKSYEQYFGPGTRLTVT.